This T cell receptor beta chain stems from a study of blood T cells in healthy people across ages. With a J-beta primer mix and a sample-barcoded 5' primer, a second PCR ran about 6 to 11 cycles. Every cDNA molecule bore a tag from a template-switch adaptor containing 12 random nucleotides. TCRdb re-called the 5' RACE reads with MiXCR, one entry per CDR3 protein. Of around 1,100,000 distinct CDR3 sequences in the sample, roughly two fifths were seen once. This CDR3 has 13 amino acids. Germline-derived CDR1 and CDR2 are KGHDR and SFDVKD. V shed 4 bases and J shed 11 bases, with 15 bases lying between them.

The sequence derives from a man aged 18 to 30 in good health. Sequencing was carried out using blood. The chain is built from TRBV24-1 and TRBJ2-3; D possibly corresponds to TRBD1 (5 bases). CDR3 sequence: CATSDDSIPQQYF. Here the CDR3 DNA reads TGTGCCACCAGTGACGACAGTATCCCTCAGCAGTATTTT.